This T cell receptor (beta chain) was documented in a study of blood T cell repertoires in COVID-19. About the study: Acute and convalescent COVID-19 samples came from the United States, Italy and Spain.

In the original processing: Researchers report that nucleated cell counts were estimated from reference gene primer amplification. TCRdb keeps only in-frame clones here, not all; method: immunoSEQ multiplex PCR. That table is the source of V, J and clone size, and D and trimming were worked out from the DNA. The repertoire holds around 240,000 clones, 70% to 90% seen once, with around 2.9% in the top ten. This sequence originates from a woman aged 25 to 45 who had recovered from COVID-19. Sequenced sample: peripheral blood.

The CDR3 sequence is CASSEWGQKYF. CDR3 nucleotide sequence: TGTGCCAGCAGTGAATGGGGACAGAAGTACTTC. V is TRBV2 and J is TRBJ2-7, with TRBD1 matching 7 bases. This CDR3 comprises 11 residues. The V and J ends lost 2 bases and 11 bases, in that order; junction bases with no gene match: 3. Germline CDR1 reads SNHLY; CDR2 reads FYNNEI.